Following are 23 T cell receptor beta chains from one sample sequenced in a study of T cells in women clearing cervical HPV infection. The assay was immunoSEQ multiplex PCR, and TCRdb's table has in-frame clones only and misses some. This table lists 20,000 to 25,000 clones. The sequenced material came from blood buffy coat. These receptors originate from a woman aged 18-70 years with a cervical HPV16 infection that either progressed to CIN3+ or cleared (not recorded which).

The part of the CDR3 DNA that was read is TGTGCCAGCGGGTGGGGGGGGAGTACTGAA. It codes for CASGWGGSTE. The entire CDR3 sequence reads CASGWGGSTEAFF. The V gene is TRBV5-6, the J gene TRBJ1-1; tentative D call: TRBD1 (5 bases). The read terminates 3 residues ahead of where the CDR3 ends, so the germline J gene completes it. The CDR3 sequence is 13 residues long. Germline V lookup: CDR1 SGHDT, CDR2 YYEEEE. The V and J ends lost 7 bases and 5 bases respectively, with 15 bases between them.

Note on this clone: The DNA ends 3 residues before the CDR3 does, and the rest of the CDR3 is filled in from the germline J gene. This chain connects TRBV4-1 to TRBJ2-7; TRBD2 matches 11 bases. The CDR3 contains 16 residues. Germline V CDR1 and CDR2: MGHRA, YSYEKL. The V gene end was trimmed by 2 bases and the J gene end by 1 base; junction bases not matched to a gene: 4. CDR3 DNA (partial): TGCGCCAGCAGCCAATCCGGGACTAGCGGTTCCTACGAG. It codes for CASSQSGTSGSYE. The full CDR3 protein reads CASSQSGTSGSYEQYF.

As concerns this clone: The read is 3 residues too short to cover the CDR3 end, so that end is filled in from the germline J gene. V gene TRBV2 combines with J gene TRBJ2-4; TRBD1 aligns across 12 bases. From germline, CDR1 is SNHLY and CDR2 FYNNEI. The V segment lost 4 bases and the J segment 0 bases; nucleotides outside the gene matches: 7. CDR3 size: 18 residues. The CDR3: CASSARDRGRLAKNIQYF. The sequenced part of the CDR3 DNA is TGTGCCAGCAGTGCCCGGGACAGGGGGCGATTAGCCAAAAACATT.

CDR3 DNA, as far as it was read: TGTGCCAGCAGTGAAGACCGGGACAGGGGTTACGAG. It is translated as CASSEDRDRGYE. The full CDR3 protein reads CASSEDRDRGYEQYF. The V call is TRBV2, the J call TRBJ2-7; 10 bases map to TRBD1. With the read ending 3 residues before the CDR3 end, the germline J gene is used to fill in that end. This CDR3 region has 15 residues. The trim removed 1 base at V and 4 bases at J, leaving 4 bases unmatched. From germline, CDR1 is SNHLY and CDR2 FYNNEI. Complete variable domain (other parts from reference TRBV2 and TRBJ2-7): EPEVTQTPSHQVTQMGQEVILRCVPISNHLYFYWYRQILGQKVEFLVSFYNNEISEKSEIFDDQFSVERPDGSNFTLKIRSTKLEDSAMYFCASSEDRDRGYEQYFGPGTRLTVT.

A remark on this clone: The read ends 3 residues shy of where the CDR3 ends; the end is completed using the germline J gene. J is TRBJ2-1 and V is TRBV19; D might be TRBD1 (6 bases). Germline CDR1 reads LNHDA; CDR2 reads SQIVND (reference sequence). The length of the CDR3 is 15 residues. The germline V and J ends were trimmed by 7 bases and 5 bases, with 18 bases remaining between them. CDR3 DNA, as far as it was read: TGTGCCAGTACCACAACAGGGAATGCCCACAATGAG. Encoded protein: CASTTTGNAHNE. In full, the CDR3 reads CASTTTGNAHNEQFF.

Regarding this clone: The DNA ends 3 residues before the CDR3 does, and the rest of the CDR3 is filled in from the germline J gene. J is TRBJ1-2 and V is TRBV20-1; no clear D gene. Trimming stripped 3 bases from V and 3 bases from J, with 26 bases between. From germline, CDR1 is DFQATT and CDR2 SNEGSKA (reference sequence). The CDR3 spans 18 residues. CDR3 DNA, as far as it was read: TGCAGTGCTAGCGAATATCCGGGTCCACGAAAATCCTACTATGGC. Its protein product is CSASEYPGPRKSYYG. The entire CDR3 is CSASEYPGPRKSYYGYTF.

On this clone itself: The read halts 3 residues ahead of the CDR3 end, with the missing end drawn from the germline J gene. The chain combines TRBV11-1 with TRBJ2-2; 7 nucleotides line up with TRBD1. The germline V gene encodes CDR1 SGHAT and CDR2 FQDESV (reference sequence). This CDR3 region has 15 residues. Partial CDR3 DNA: TGTGCCAGCAGATTGTCCGGGACAGTTAATGAAAAG. Protein product: CASRLSGTVNEK. In full, the CDR3 is CASRLSGTVNEKLFF.

The CDR3 sequence: CASSIGLAAGHRGELFF. The CDR3 DNA, read in part, is TGTGCCAGTAGTATTGGGTTGGCGGCAGGACACCGAGGGGAG. This rearrangement joins TRBV19 to TRBJ2-2; TRBD1 is a possible D gene (5 bases). The observed sequence ends 3 residues before the CDR3 terminus, with the missing tail filled in from the germline J gene. The CDR3 totals 17 residues. With 3 bases removed from V and 8 bases from J, the gap between germline ends came to 22 bases. Per germline, CDR1 LNHDA and CDR2 SQIVND (reference sequence). The variable domain in full, completed from reference TRBV19 and TRBJ2-2, reads DGGITQSPKYLFRKEGQNVTLSCEQNLNHDAMYWYRQDPGQGLRLIYYSQIVNDFQKGDIAEGYSVSREKKESFPLTVTSAQKNPTAFYLCASSIGLAAGHRGELFFGEGSRLTVL.

About this clone: The CDR3 is cut off 3 residues early in the read; its end comes from the germline J gene. V gene TRBV5-1 combines with J gene TRBJ1-6; a weak D match, TRBD1 (5 bases). The V gene's germline CDR1 is SGHRS and CDR2 YFSETQ. The V and J ends lost 2 bases and 6 bases respectively, with 9 bases between them. This CDR3 region has 14 residues. CDR3 protein: CASSLGDFNSPLHF. CDR3 bases read: TGCGCCAGCAGCTTAGGGGATTTTAATTCACCC.

As regards this clone: The read is 3 residues too short to cover the CDR3 end, so that end is filled in from the germline J gene. This chain uses TRBV19 with TRBJ2-3; 7 positions agree with TRBD1. Germline V lookup: CDR1 LNHDA, CDR2 SQIVND (reference sequence). This CDR3 has 14 residues. CDR3 residues: CASSIRDSNQPQYF. Incomplete CDR3 DNA: TGTGCCAGTAGTATCCGGGACAGCAATCAGCCG.

As for this clone: The read terminates 3 residues ahead of where the CDR3 ends, so the germline J gene completes it. The chain has TRBV20-1 and TRBJ2-3; TRBD2 matches 13 bases. This CDR3 has 20 amino acids. With 2 bases clipped from V and 2 bases from J, the junction kept 16 bases outside the gene matches. Germline V gene lookup returns CDR1 DFQATT and CDR2 SNEGSKA (reference sequence). Incomplete CDR3 DNA: TGCAGTGCTAGACCCACGGGACTAGCGGGACCCCAACCATACACAGATACG. Amino acid sequence: CSARPTGLAGPQPYTDT. The full CDR3 reads CSARPTGLAGPQPYTDTQYF.

Regarding this clone: The read comes to an end 3 residues before the CDR3 does, leaving the germline J gene to fill in the end. The chain employs TRBV5-1 and TRBJ1-4, with unresolved D. Germline V lookup: CDR1 SGHRS, CDR2 YFSETQ. V was shortened by 0 bases and J by 1 base, with 4 bases between the two germline ends. The CDR3 sequence is 14 residues long. This CDR3 is CASSLGQTNEKLFF. The covered CDR3 bases are TGCGCCAGCAGCTTGGGACAAACTAATGAAAAA.

The CDR3 protein is CSARDLGGNTIYF. Incomplete CDR3 DNA: TGCAGTGCTAGAGATCTTGGCGGAAACACC. The chain links TRBV20-1 to TRBJ1-3, with D hard to call. The CDR3 goes on 3 residues after the read ends, and that part is filled in from the germline J gene. The germline gives CDR1 DFQATT, CDR2 SNEGSKA (reference sequence). Trimming stripped 0 bases from V and 4 bases from J, with 7 bases between. The length of the CDR3 is 13 residues.

Of note for this clone: The sequenced fragment ends 3 residues before the CDR3 boundary, so the rest is inferred from the germline J gene. The chain employs TRBV5-3 and TRBJ1-2, with D possibly TRBD1 on 6 matching bases. TRBV5-3 is flagged as an ORF with uncertain function. V lost 4 bases, J lost 6 bases, and 28 bases lay in between. The CDR3 is made up of 18 amino acids. The CDR3 here is CARSPQPPKQGSENGYTF. CDR3 bases read: TGTGCCAGAAGCCCACAACCCCCCAAACAGGGCTCAGAGAATGGC.

The part of the CDR3 DNA that was read is TGTGCCTGGAGTGTTGGCGGAGTGAACATT. The encoded protein is CAWSVGGVNI. The entire CDR3 is CAWSVGGVNIQYF. The chain has TRBV30 and TRBJ2-4, with no clear D. The sequenced fragment ends 3 residues before the CDR3 boundary, so the rest is inferred from the germline J gene. The CDR3 is 13 amino acids. Germline V lookup: CDR1 GTSNPN, CDR2 SVGIG (reference sequence). V gave up 0 bases and J gave up 7 bases, with 10 bases separating them.

Notes on this clone: Coverage ceases 3 residues before the CDR3 finishes, and the germline J gene fills in the end. V usage is TRBV5-6 and J usage is TRBJ1-2; 9 bases are a match to TRBD1. The CDR3 contains 14 residues. V shed 0 bases and J 6 bases; nucleotides not matched to a gene: 3. Germline assignment: CDR1 SGHDT and CDR2 YYEEEE. The part of the CDR3 DNA that was read is TGTGCCAGCAGCTTGGAGGGGACAGGGAATGGC. Protein product: CASSLEGTGNG. In full, the CDR3 reads CASSLEGTGNGYTF.

Concerning this clone: Sequence at one end of the junction differs from germline and may be a read error. The read comes to an end 3 residues before the CDR3 does, leaving the germline J gene to fill in the end. Different DNA sequences within this sample yield the same CDR3. V and J are TRBV11-2 and TRBJ1-3, with 7 bases aligning to TRBD1. The CDR3 extends over 15 amino acids. The germline V gene has CDR1 SGHAT and CDR2 FQNNGV. Partial CDR3 DNA: TGTGCCAGCAGCCTCAGGGGGTCGACTGGAAACACG. Its protein is CASSLRGSTGNT. Given in full, the CDR3 is CASSLRGSTGNTIYF.

About this clone: The read gets to within 3 residues of the CDR3 end, and the germline J gene fills in the rest. This chain uses TRBV20-1 with TRBJ2-5; D remains unclear. The CDR3 is 13 residues long. Germline values: CDR1 DFQATT, CDR2 SNEGSKA (reference sequence). V was shortened by 6 bases and J by 3 bases, with 14 bases between the two germline ends. CDR3 bases read: TGCAGTGCGGAGCTAGACCCGGAAGAGACC. Translating gives CSAELDPEET. The complete CDR3 reads CSAELDPEETQYF.

As to this clone: Coverage ceases 3 residues before the CDR3 finishes, and the germline J gene fills in the end. The rearrangement links TRBV12-3 or TRBV12-4 to TRBJ2-3; 13 bases are a match to TRBD2. The CDR3 is 17 residues long. Trimming took 3 bases from V and 0 from J; bases not matched to a gene: 3. CDR3 sequence: CASSFELAGGSTDTQYF. CDR3 bases read: TGTGCCAGCAGTTTTGAACTAGCGGGGGGGAGCACAGATACG.

Comments on this clone: Read sequence stops 3 residues before the CDR3 end, and the germline J gene provides the missing end. This chain links TRBV5-1 with TRBJ2-2; 8 nucleotides line up with TRBD2. The CDR3 length is 18 residues. V lost 0 bases, J lost 1 base, and 8 bases stayed unmatched. The germline V gene has CDR1 SGHRS and CDR2 YFSETQ. The chain's CDR3 is CASSLEGSGGLNTGELFF. The sequenced part of the CDR3 DNA is TGCGCCAGCAGCTTGGAGGGCAGCGGGGGCCTGAACACCGGGGAG.

Note on this clone: The missing CDR3 end, 3 residues past where the read stops, is filled in from the germline J gene. This chain joins TRBV20-1 and TRBJ2-5; a possible D gene is TRBD2 (6 bases). V gave up 5 bases and J gave up 4 bases, with 20 bases separating them. CDR1 is DFQATT, CDR2 SNEGSKA, per germline (reference sequence). This CDR3 comprises 15 residues. The part of the CDR3 DNA that was read is TGCAGTGCTCCTTTAGCGGAGACTTTAATAGAGACC. Translating it yields CSAPLAETLIET. The CDR3, in full, reads CSAPLAETLIETQYF.

A word on this clone: The read ends 3 residues early relative to the CDR3; the germline J gene fills the gap. This chain links TRBV5-6 with TRBJ1-2, with 10 bases aligning to TRBD1. The J segment lost 7 bases and the V segment lost 9 bases, leaving 6 bases of the junction unmatched. Germline V gene sequence: CDR1 SGHDT, CDR2 YYEEEE. This CDR3 has 12 residues. Here the CDR3 reads CATRQGAGGYTF. Incomplete CDR3 DNA: TGTGCCACCAGACAGGGGGCCGGTGGC.

About this clone: The read terminates 3 residues before the CDR3 end, so the remaining end is supplied by the germline J gene. The chain carries TRBV20-1 and TRBJ2-3; 9 bases map to TRBD1. The CDR3 has 16 amino acids. J lost 2 bases, V lost 8 bases, and 14 bases had no gene match. CDR1 is DFQATT and CDR2 is SNEGSKA in the germline V gene (reference sequence). The CDR3 region is CSNHDPGQGNTDTQYF. Incomplete CDR3 DNA: TGCAGTAACCACGATCCGGGACAGGGAAACACAGATACG.